The 21 T cell receptor beta chains listed next were all sequenced from one sample in a study of shared clonotypes between healthy human individuals. Clones were read by immunoSEQ multiplex PCR, and TCRdb kept only the in-frame ones, dropping some. The sample carries around 2,000,000 clones, about 92% recorded once. The naive CD8 fraction comprised CD45RO-negative cells positively selected for CCR7 and excluded terminally differentiated effector memory CD45RA+ cells. The sequencing input was naive CD8+ T cells from PBMCs. These receptors all stem from a man between 18 and 35 years old in good health. Some clones in this sample may be carry-over from other donors' samples.

The rearrangement joins TRBV4-3 to TRBJ1-4; TRBD1 matches at 7 bases. CDR3 length: 15 amino acids. The V gene end was trimmed by 3 bases and the J gene end by 6 bases; junction bases not matched to a gene: 7. CDR1 is LGHNA, CDR2 YSLEER, per germline. The CDR3 reads CASSHATGSYEKLFF. DNA for the CDR3: TGCGCCAGCAGCCACGCGACAGGGTCTTATGAAAAACTGTTTTTT.

The chain couples TRBV6-5 to TRBJ1-1; D uncertain. The germline V and J ends were trimmed by 0 bases and 3 bases, with 8 bases remaining between them. CDR3 length: 14 amino acids. From germline, CDR1 is MNHEY and CDR2 SVGAGI. This CDR3 is CASSYSRVHTEAFF. The DNA for the CDR3 is TGTGCCAGCAGTTACTCTCGGGTCCACACTGAAGCTTTCTTT.

The chain couples TRBV27 to TRBJ2-2, with 10 nucleotides matching TRBD2. V gave up 6 bases and J gave up 4 bases; unmatched junction bases: 8. CDR1 and CDR2 (germline): MNHEY, SMNVEV (reference sequence). The CDR3 is 16 residues long. CDR3 DNA: TGTGCCAGCAGACCGGCTGCTAGCGGGAGCACCGGGGAGCTGTTTTTT. This sequence encodes CASRPAASGSTGELFF.

The V call is TRBV7-8, the J call TRBJ2-1; 12 bases are shared with TRBD2. There are 16 residues in the CDR3. J lost 4 bases, V lost 2 bases, and 3 bases had no gene match. Germline loops: CDR1 SGHVS, CDR2 FQNEAQ. The CDR3 reads CASSLQLAGGYNEQFF. In DNA form, the CDR3 reads TGTGCCAGCAGCTTACAACTAGCGGGAGGTTACAATGAGCAGTTCTTC.

The V and J genes are TRBV4-1 and TRBJ2-2; the match to TRBD2 covers 7 bases. Germline CDR1 MGHRA, CDR2 YSYEKL. CDR3 length equals 16 residues. The V and J ends lost 4 bases and 1 base, in that order; junction bases with no gene match: 6. The CDR3 loop is CASSPQRGMNTGELFF. The CDR3 DNA reads as TGCGCCAGCAGCCCTCAGCGGGGAATGAACACCGGGGAGCTGTTTTTT.

V gene TRBV13 combines with J gene TRBJ2-1, with 8 bases aligning to TRBD2. The CDR3 has 15 amino acids. CDR1 PRHDT and CDR2 FYEKMQ come from the germline V gene (reference sequence). V shed 5 bases and J 2 bases; nucleotides not matched to a gene: 5. This CDR3 reads CASSPRGGPYNEQFF. The CDR3 nucleotides read TGTGCCAGCAGCCCCCGGGGGGGTCCCTACAATGAGCAGTTCTTC.

This clone was observed a handful of times. This chain uses TRBV30 with TRBJ2-3, with 12 bases fitting TRBD2. CDR1 and CDR2 from the germline V gene are GTSNPN and SVGIG (reference sequence). The CDR3 runs to 14 residues. V lost 8 bases, J lost 4 bases, and 7 bases stayed unmatched. CDR3 sequence: CAGHSSGRADTQYF. The CDR3, as DNA: TGTGCCGGACACTCTAGCGGGAGGGCAGATACGCAGTATTTT.

To note about this clone: The sample carries other DNA sequences with the same CDR3. This chain joins TRBV27 and TRBJ2-1; D remains ambiguous. This CDR3 comprises 14 residues. CDR1 MNHEY and CDR2 SMNVEV come from the germline V gene (reference sequence). V lost 3 bases to trimming and J lost 0 bases, with 6 bases between them. The CDR3 spells CASSFGGSYNEQFF. The CDR3 DNA reads as TGTGCCAGCAGTTTCGGCGGCTCCTACAATGAGCAGTTCTTC.

The chain uses TRBV27 and TRBJ2-7; the D is unclear. This CDR3 contains 16 residues. Looked up from germline, CDR1 is MNHEY and CDR2 is SMNVEV (reference sequence). Trimming removed 3 bases at V and 1 base at J, with 16 bases between. The CDR3 sequence is CASSFDRPQPSYEQYF. Here the CDR3 DNA reads TGTGCCAGCAGTTTCGACCGGCCACAACCTTCCTACGAGCAGTACTTC.

The chain couples TRBV7-9 to TRBJ2-1, with a weak D call TRBD1 (6 bases). Germline CDR1 SEHNR, CDR2 FQNEAQ (reference sequence). Trimming took 5 bases from V and 7 from J, leaving 15 bases between them. This CDR3 has 14 residues. The CDR3, as DNA: TGTGCCAGCAGCCACGGACAGTTGGGGAATGAGCAGTTCTTC. It translates to CASSHGQLGNEQFF.

The chain links TRBV5-1 to TRBJ2-1, with TRBD2 matching over 7 bases. The ends lost 5 bases at V and 15 bases at J; junction bases unmatched: 14. The germline CDR1 and CDR2 sequences are SGHRS and YFSETQ. The length of the CDR3 is 13 residues. For the CDR3, the DNA is TGCGCCAGCAGACAGTCGGGGGACTACTGGCTGTTCTTC. Translated: CASRQSGDYWLFF. Based on the CDR3 plus reference TRBV5-1 and TRBJ2-1, the full variable domain is KAGVTQTPRYLIKTRGQQVTLSCSPISGHRSVSWYQQTPGQGLQFLFEYFSETQRNKGNFPGRFSGRQFSNSRSEMNVSTLELGDSALYLCASRQSGDYWLFFGPGTRLTVL.

This chain uses TRBV7-9 with TRBJ2-1; D is ambiguous. Trimming took off 9 bases at V and 0 bases at J, with 12 bases between the two ends. The germline V gene has CDR1 SEHNR and CDR2 FQNEAQ (reference sequence). This CDR3 region has 14 residues. The CDR3 nucleotides read TGTGCCAGTCCCATAGGCCTCTCCTACAATGAGCAGTTCTTC. As protein: CASPIGLSYNEQFF.

The chain is built from TRBV6-5 and TRBJ2-3; D uncertain. The germline gives CDR1 MNHEY, CDR2 SVGAGI. V lost 0 bases, J lost 9 bases, and 10 bases lay in between. The CDR3 spans 13 residues. The CDR3 DNA reads TGTGCCAGCAGTTACTCGACGGGTTCGACGCAGTATTTT. As protein: CASSYSTGSTQYF.

V is TRBV29-1 and J is TRBJ2-1; tentatively, D is TRBD2 (6 bases). The CDR3 has 11 residues. V was shortened by 8 bases and J by 7 bases, with 12 bases between the two germline ends. Germline V lookup: CDR1 SQVTM, CDR2 ANQGSEA. DNA of the CDR3: TGCAGCCTGGGCGGGGCAAATGAGCAGTTCTTC. Protein: CSLGGANEQFF.

This clone was detected a few times. The chain recombines TRBV5-1 with TRBJ1-4; 7 bases agree with TRBD1. The J segment lost 3 bases and the V segment lost 0 bases, leaving 2 bases of the junction unmatched. The CDR3 covers 15 residues. Per the germline V gene, CDR1 is SGHRS and CDR2 is YFSETQ. Here the CDR3 DNA reads TGCGCCAGCAGCTTGGTACAGGGGTCTAATGAAAAACTGTTTTTT. Protein sequence: CASSLVQGSNEKLFF.

This clone was observed once. The same CDR3 also results from other DNA sequences found in this sample. The gene calls are TRBV4-1 and TRBJ2-7; 7 bases agree with TRBD2. CDR3 length: 15 amino acids. V lost 1 base and J lost 0; bases outside the gene matches: 3. From germline, CDR1 is MGHRA and CDR2 YSYEKL. The CDR3 nucleotides are TGCGCCAGCAGCCAAGGTGGCGGGAGCTCCTACGAGCAGTACTTC. This gives the protein CASSQGGGSSYEQYF.

The V and J genes are TRBV7-9 and TRBJ2-7; tentative D call: TRBD2 (5 bases). Trimming took off 5 bases at V and 3 bases at J, with 17 bases between the two ends. The CDR3 runs 15 residues. CDR1 and CDR2 (germline): SEHNR, FQNEAQ (reference sequence). DNA of the CDR3: TGTGCCAGCAGCCACGTACAACATGCGGGCTACGAGCAGTACTTC. As protein: CASSHVQHAGYEQYF.

The chain is built from TRBV7-2 and TRBJ1-2; 7 positions match TRBD1. The CDR3 covers 13 residues. V shed 5 bases, J shed 3 bases, and the junction held 3 bases outside the gene matches. Germline CDR1 reads SGHTA; CDR2 reads FQGNSA. CDR3 sequence (DNA): TGTGCCAGCAGCCAGGGGGTAGACTATGGCTACACCTTC. It is translated as CASSQGVDYGYTF.

This clone was observed a few times. This chain joins TRBV5-1 and TRBJ1-1; D gene unclear. Trimming pared 0 bases from V and 10 bases from J, leaving 19 bases between. The CDR3 covers 15 residues. CDR1 and CDR2 from the germline V gene are SGHRS and YFSETQ. CDR3 coding DNA: TGCGCCAGCAGCTTGGCGTCCCTGTCTTCACCGGGAGCTTTCTTT. Amino acids: CASSLASLSSPGAFF. Drawing the rest from reference TRBV5-1 and TRBJ1-1, the complete variable domain is KAGVTQTPRYLIKTRGQQVTLSCSPISGHRSVSWYQQTPGQGLQFLFEYFSETQRNKGNFPGRFSGRQFSNSRSEMNVSTLELGDSALYLCASSLASLSSPGAFFGQGTRLTVV.

V gene TRBV6-1 combines with J gene TRBJ2-7, with 8 bases aligning to TRBD1. Germline assignment: CDR1 MNHNS and CDR2 SASEGT. The CDR3 contains 15 residues. Germline trimming cut 2 bases from V and 6 bases from J; bases unmatched to any gene: 9. In nucleotides, the CDR3 is TGTGCCAGCAGTGAAAGGTTCCAGGGGGCGGGCGAGCAGTACTTC. Protein product: CASSERFQGAGEQYF.

CDR3 in DNA: TGTGCCAGCAGCTTCGGGTCAGACTACAATGAGCAGTTCTTC. It translates to CASSFGSDYNEQFF. The chain uses TRBV5-8 and TRBJ2-1, with D hard to call. Trimming took off 2 bases at V and 3 bases at J, with 9 bases between the two ends. CDR3 length: 14 amino acids. Germline V gene sequence: CDR1 SGHTS, CDR2 YDEGEE.